This TCR beta chain appears in the sequencing data of a study of beta chain features in type 1 diabetes. Study-wide results and caveats: Shorter TCRB CDR3s, moderately but significantly so, marked every one of the four CD4+ subsets in Type 1 diabetes patients.

Note on this clone: What it binds is unknown.

The isolated RNA, all of it, was reverse transcribed, so expressed TCRB transcripts were what got sequenced. Profiling relied on immunoSEQ multiplex PCR, and the TCRdb table lists in-frame clones only, not all of them. This sample has about 120,000 clones; roughly 15% occur once, and the top ten carry roughly 2.5%. The sample consisted of central memory CD4+ T cells from blood. The receptor's source is a man younger than 40 with type 1 diabetes.

The CDR3 nucleotides are TGTGCCAGCAGTGAACGGCGGCGGCTGTTCAATCAGCCCCAGCATTTT. This sequence encodes CASSERRRLFNQPQHF. The chain carries TRBV2 and TRBJ1-5; the D is unclear. This CDR3 is 16 amino acids long. Trimming shortened V by 2 bases and J by 3 bases, and 14 bases separated the two germline ends. Germline V gene lookup returns CDR1 SNHLY and CDR2 FYNNEI.